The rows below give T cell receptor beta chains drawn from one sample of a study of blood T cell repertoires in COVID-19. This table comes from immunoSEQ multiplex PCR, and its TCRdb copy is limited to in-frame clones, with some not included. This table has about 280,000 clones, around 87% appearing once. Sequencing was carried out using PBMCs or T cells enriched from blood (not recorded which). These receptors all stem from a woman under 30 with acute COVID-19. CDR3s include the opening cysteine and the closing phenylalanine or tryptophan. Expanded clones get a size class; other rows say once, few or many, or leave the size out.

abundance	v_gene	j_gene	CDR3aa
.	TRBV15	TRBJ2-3	CATSTGTSGRPSTDTQYF
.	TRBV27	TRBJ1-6	CASSLNLAQGSLHF
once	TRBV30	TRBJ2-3	CAWSVQTSGRASTDTQYF
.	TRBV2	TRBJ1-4	CASSEGRGDEKLFF
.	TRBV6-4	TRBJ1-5	CASSDKKDRVGNQPQHF
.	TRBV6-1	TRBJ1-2	CASSDPRGTEAYTF
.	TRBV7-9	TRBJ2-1	CASSGNLAGGLNEQFF
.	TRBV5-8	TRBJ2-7	CASSLVVIMKILSGGDEQYF
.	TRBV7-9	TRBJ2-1	CASTRDRSTNEQFF
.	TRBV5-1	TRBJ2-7	CASSLAGVPSTEQYF
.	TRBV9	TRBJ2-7	CASSQSGDSSYEQYF
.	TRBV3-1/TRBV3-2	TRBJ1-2	CASRPAVGDGYTF
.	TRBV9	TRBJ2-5	CASSAGLAGVLTQYF
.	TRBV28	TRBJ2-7	CASRRPGGYEQYF
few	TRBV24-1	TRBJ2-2	CATSDLGQRNTGELFF
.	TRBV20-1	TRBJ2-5	CSASPDPGLIQETQYF
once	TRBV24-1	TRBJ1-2	CATSDSKSKRYGYTF
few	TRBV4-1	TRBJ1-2	CASSQQEGYGYTF
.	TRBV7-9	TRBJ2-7	CASSFSGSDEQYF
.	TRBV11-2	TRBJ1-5	CASSFKGEQPQHF
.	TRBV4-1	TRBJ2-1	CASSRSAGLAGAYNEQFF
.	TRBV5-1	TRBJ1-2	CASSLDDSRYGYTF
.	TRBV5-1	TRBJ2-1	CASSLTGPPVNEQFF
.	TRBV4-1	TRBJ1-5	CASSQERGVQPQHF
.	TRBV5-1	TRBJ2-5	CASIAILAGGGETQYF
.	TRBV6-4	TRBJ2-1	CASSDTSGSYHNEQFF
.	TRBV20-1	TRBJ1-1	CSGGGSTEAFF
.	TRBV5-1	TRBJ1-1	CASSLEGGWTEAFF
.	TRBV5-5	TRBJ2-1	CASSHGIAAYNEQFF
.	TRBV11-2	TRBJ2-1	CASSSPIAGLNNEQFF
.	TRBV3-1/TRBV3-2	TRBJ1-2	CASSQASYRGRTNYGYTF
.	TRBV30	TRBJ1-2	CAWSVVGTGFHGYTF
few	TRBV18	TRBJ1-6	CASSEGTAHNSPLHF